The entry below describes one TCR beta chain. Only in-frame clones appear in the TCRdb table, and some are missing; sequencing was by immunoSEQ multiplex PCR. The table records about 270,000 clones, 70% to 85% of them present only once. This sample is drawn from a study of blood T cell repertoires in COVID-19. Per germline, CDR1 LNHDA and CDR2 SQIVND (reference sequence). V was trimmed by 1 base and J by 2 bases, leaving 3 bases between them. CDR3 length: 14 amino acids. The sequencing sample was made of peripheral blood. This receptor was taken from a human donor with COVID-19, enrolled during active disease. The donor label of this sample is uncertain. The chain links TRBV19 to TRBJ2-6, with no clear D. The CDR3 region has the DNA TGTGCCAGTAGTATAGTAACTGGGGCCAACGTCCTGACTTTC. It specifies CASSIVTGANVLTF.